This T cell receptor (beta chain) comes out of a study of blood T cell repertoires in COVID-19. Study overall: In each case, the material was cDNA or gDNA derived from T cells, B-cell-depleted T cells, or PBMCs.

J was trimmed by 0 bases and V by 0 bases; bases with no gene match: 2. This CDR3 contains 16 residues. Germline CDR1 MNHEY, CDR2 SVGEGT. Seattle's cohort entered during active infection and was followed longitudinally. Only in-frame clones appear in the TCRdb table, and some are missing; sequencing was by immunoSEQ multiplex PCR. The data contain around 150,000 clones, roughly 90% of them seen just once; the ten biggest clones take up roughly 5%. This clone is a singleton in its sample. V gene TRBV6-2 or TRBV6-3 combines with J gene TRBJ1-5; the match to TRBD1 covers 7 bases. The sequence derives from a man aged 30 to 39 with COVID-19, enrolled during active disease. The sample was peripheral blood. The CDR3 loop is CASSYSRTGSNQPQHF. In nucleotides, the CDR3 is TGTGCCAGCAGTTACTCCCGGACAGGTAGCAATCAGCCCCAGCATTTT.